This T cell receptor beta chain was documented in a study of Ad26.COV2.S vaccination and SARS-CoV-2 variants. Study in general: Enrolled in COV1001, the donor was in the Ad26.COV2.S trial arm, which received the vaccine. Once, or twice with 56 days between doses, Ad26.COV2.S was given intramuscularly. Study-wide results and caveats: Greater spike-specific TCR breadth was seen in vaccine recipients than in placebo recipients.

Specified treatment: 15 to 20 received Ad26.COV2.S at low or high dose, single or two shots; five or six received placebo; per-sample allocation not given. Sampling was done on day 63 after the first vaccine or placebo injection. Its platform was an Ad26 vector, and its expressed antigen was Wuhan-strain SARS-CoV-2 spike. TCRdb's table, derived via immunoSEQ multiplex PCR, lists solely in-frame clones and lacks some. The sample yields approximately 480,000 clones, roughly 85% seen once. Looked up from germline, CDR1 is SQVTM and CDR2 is ANQGSEA. J was trimmed by 8 bases and V by 5 bases; bases with no gene match: 11. The CDR3 runs 14 residues. Notes on this clone: The antigen is not known.

The chain uses TRBV29-1 and TRBJ2-1; 8 positions match TRBD2. The sequencing here drew on peripheral blood, taken in a trial of Ad26.COV2.S vaccine versus placebo. The origin of this receptor is a person between 18 and 60 years old who received the Ad26.COV2.S COVID-19 vaccine or a placebo. The CDR3 is CSVLSGSFLDEQFF. The CDR3 nucleotides are TGCAGCGTTCTGAGCGGGAGCTTCTTGGATGAGCAGTTCTTC.